The clone carrying this TCR beta chain appeared a single time. The antigen is not known. Germline trimming cut 2 bases from V and 6 bases from J; bases unmatched to any gene: 3. The germline V gene has CDR1 KGHSH and CDR2 LQKENI. This CDR3 has 13 amino acids. Both about-4-week and about-12-week second-dose recipients were combined. Sequencing was performed with immunoSEQ multiplex PCR; in TCRdb, only in-frame clones are kept and a portion is missing. The sample holds over 90,000 clones, 92% seen once. The data originate from a study of T cell responses to AZD1222 COVID-19 vaccine. Study findings and constraints: White British ancestry dominated among donors, who included more females, and clonal diversity was possibly underestimated.

The chain is built from TRBV18 and TRBJ1-2, with TRBD1 identical over 7 bases. This material consisted of peripheral blood, taken 28 days after the second AZD1222 dose. The TCR was taken from an adult who received the AZD1222 COVID-19 vaccine. CDR3 sequence: CASSPIDRDGYTF. The CDR3 DNA follows: TGTGCCAGCTCACCAATCGACAGGGATGGCTACACCTTC.